The text below deals with one T cell receptor beta chain. Its antigen is not identified. The CDR3 has 15 residues. V was cut by 3 bases and J by 0 bases, with 12 bases left in between. CDR1 and CDR2 (germline): MNHEY, SVGAGI. This sample was included in a study of cytomegalovirus exposure and HLA in healthy donors. Study conclusions and caveats: Being indistinguishable, some V segments were excluded, TRBV6-2 and TRBV6-3 among them. Most CMV-associated TCR beta chains appeared HLA-restricted in a later analysis. It was reported that TCR beta sequences correctly inferred the HLA-A and HLA-B alleles for most subjects.

This cohort consisted of healthy bone marrow donors. The PCR made use of 60 Vbeta and 13 Jbeta primers. Clones were read by immunoSEQ multiplex PCR, and TCRdb kept only the in-frame ones, dropping some. The sample consists of 120,000 to 150,000 clones, roughly 80% of them appearing once. The TCR was taken from a male donor in good health and CMV-seronegative. The sample consisted of PBMCs. The chain carries TRBV6-5 and TRBJ2-7; D is perhaps TRBD1 (6 bases). The CDR3 nucleotides read TGTGCCAGCAGTTATCGGGCCAGGGGCTCCTACGAGCAGTACTTC. Its translation: CASSYRARGSYEQYF.